A selection of T cell receptor beta chains follows, all from one sample in a study of vaccination effects on CD4 cells after COVID-19. Some clones are missing from TCRdb's copy, which holds only in-frame ones; the method was immunoSEQ multiplex PCR. The data contain 65,000 to 75,000 clones, 70% to 75% of them singletons. These receptors' antigens are unknown. The sample consisted of CD4+ T cells from PBMCs cultured with HCoV-229E spike peptides, taken after COVID-19 vaccination. All receptors come from a human donor who received a COVID-19 vaccine. Both conserved end residues are part of each CDR3. D genes are given only for firm matches. Clone size is not always given. Where it is, it says once, few, many or a class for expanded clones.

TRBJ1-5	TRBV19	few	TRBD1	CASSINARQGRGQPQHF	TGTGCCAGTAGTATAAACGCGAGACAGGGACGTGGCCAGCCCCAGCATTTT
TRBJ1-5	TRBV27	NA	TRBD1	CASSSGQGLQPQHF	TGTGCCAGCAGTTCAGGACAGGGGCTTCAGCCCCAGCATTTT
TRBJ2-1	TRBV5-6	NA	TRBD2	CASSFPLWRGGTNEQFF	TGTGCCAGCAGCTTTCCCCTCTGGCGGGGGGGGACCAATGAGCAGTTCTTC
TRBJ2-6	TRBV7-3	NA	NA	CASSLFVPSGANVLTF	TGTGCCAGCAGCTTATTTGTTCCCTCTGGGGCCAACGTCCTGACTTTC
TRBJ1-3	TRBV7-5	NA	NA	CARSLGGNEYDSGNTIYF	TGTGCCAGAAGCTTGGGGGGTAATGAGTACGACTCTGGAAACACCATATATTTT
TRBJ2-5	TRBV20-1	NA	TRBD2	CSASVSGGFDETQYF	TGCAGTGCTAGTGTTAGCGGGGGGTTTGACGAGACCCAGTACTTC
TRBJ1-2	TRBV18	many	NA	CASSLPPGPSYGYTF	TGTGCCAGCTCACTTCCCCCGGGACCCTCCTATGGCTACACCTTC
TRBJ2-5	TRBV5-6	NA	TRBD1	CASSWDRWETQYF	TGTGCCAGCAGCTGGGACAGGTGGGAGACCCAGTACTTC
TRBJ1-5	TRBV19	few	NA	CASSRQDRDNQPQHF	TGTGCCAGTTCTCGGCAAGACAGAGACAATCAGCCCCAGCATTTT
TRBJ2-3	TRBV15	NA	TRBD2	CATSRVRGVGDTQYF	TGTGCCACCAGCAGAGTCCGGGGGGTAGGGGATACGCAGTATTTT
TRBJ1-2	TRBV6-5	few	TRBD1	CASSRQGSNYGYTF	TGTGCCAGCAGTAGACAGGGGTCGAATTATGGCTACACCTTC